This TCR beta chain was sequenced during a study of CD8 T cells in Susac syndrome. After extraction with the RNeasy kit, about 0.45 to 1 ug of the RNA was reverse transcribed using random hexamers. A multiplex approach, immunoSEQ multiplex PCR, amplified TCR beta CDR3 across 54 Vbeta and 13 Jbeta. MiXCR, run by TCRdb on the immunoSEQ multiplex PCR reads, gives a single entry per CDR3 protein. The table includes about 180,000 distinct CDR3 sequences, about 95% detected once. The receptor's source is a human donor with multiple sclerosis. Sequences were obtained from CD8+ T cells from PBMCs.

For the CDR3, the DNA is TGCAGTGCTAGAGATGGTAGGGCGACCCGCTACGAGCAGTACTTC. It is translated as CSARDGRATRYEQYF. This chain links TRBV20-1 with TRBJ2-7; no clear D. The ends were cut back, 0 bases at V and 3 bases at J, with 15 bases in the middle. The CDR3 consists of 15 residues. CDR1 is DFQATT, CDR2 SNEGSKA, per germline (reference sequence).